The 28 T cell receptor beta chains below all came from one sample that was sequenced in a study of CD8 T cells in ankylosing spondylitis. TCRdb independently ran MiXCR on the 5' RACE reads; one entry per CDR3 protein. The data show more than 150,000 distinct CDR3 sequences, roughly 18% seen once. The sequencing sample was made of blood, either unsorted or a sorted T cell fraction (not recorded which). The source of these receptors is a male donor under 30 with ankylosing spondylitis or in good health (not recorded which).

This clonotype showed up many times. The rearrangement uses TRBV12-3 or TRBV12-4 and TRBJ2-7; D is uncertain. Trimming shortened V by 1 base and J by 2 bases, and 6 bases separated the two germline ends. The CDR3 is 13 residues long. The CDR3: CASSLEAAYEQYF. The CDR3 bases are TGTGCCAGCAGTTTAGAGGCAGCCTACGAGCAGTACTTC.

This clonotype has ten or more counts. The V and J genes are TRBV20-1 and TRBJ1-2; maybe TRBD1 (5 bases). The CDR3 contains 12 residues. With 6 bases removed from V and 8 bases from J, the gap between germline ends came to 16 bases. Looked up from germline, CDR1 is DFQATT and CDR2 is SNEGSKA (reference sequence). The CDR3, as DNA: TGCAGTGCACGGGGGAGGGGTGCGGGCTACACCTTC. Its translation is CSARGRGAGYTF.

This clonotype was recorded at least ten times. The CDR3 nucleotides read TGCAGCGTTGACCGGACTAGCGGGAGGGTCGGGAATGAGCAGTTCTTC. It translates to CSVDRTSGRVGNEQFF. This sequence joins TRBV29-1 and TRBJ2-1, with 15 bases lining up with TRBD2. The CDR3 totals 16 residues. CDR1 and CDR2 (germline): SQVTM, ANQGSEA. V shed 3 bases, J shed 7 bases, and the junction held 7 bases outside the gene matches.

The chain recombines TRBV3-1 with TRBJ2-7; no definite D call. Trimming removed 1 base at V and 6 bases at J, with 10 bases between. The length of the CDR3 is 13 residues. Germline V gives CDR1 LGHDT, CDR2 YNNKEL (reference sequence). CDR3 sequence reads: CASSQAVLREQYF. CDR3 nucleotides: TGTGCCAGCAGCCAAGCTGTCCTACGCGAGCAGTACTTC.

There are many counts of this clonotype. Here the CDR3 reads CASSQRQLQETQYF. DNA of the CDR3: TGCGCCAGCAGCCAAAGACAGCTACAAGAGACCCAGTACTTC. The chain has TRBV4-1 and TRBJ2-5; possibly TRBD1 for D (5 bases). The CDR3 covers 14 residues. V lost 2 bases and J 2 bases, leaving 9 bases between the germline ends. The V gene's germline CDR1 is MGHRA and CDR2 YSYEKL.

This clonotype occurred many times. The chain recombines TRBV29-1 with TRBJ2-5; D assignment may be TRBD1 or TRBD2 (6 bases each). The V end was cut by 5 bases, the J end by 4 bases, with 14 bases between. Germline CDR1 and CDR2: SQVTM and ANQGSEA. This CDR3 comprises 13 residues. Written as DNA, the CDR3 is TGCAGCGTTCCAGGGGAGGATGGAGAGACCCAGTACTTC. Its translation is CSVPGEDGETQYF.

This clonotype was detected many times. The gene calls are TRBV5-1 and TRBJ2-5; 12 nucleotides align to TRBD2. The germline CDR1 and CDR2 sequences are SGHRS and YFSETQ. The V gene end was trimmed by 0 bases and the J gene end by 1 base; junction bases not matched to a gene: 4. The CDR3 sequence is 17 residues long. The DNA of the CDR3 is TGCGCCAGCAGCTTGGCCGGGACTAGCGGGTTCCAAGAGACCCAGTACTTC. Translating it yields CASSLAGTSGFQETQYF. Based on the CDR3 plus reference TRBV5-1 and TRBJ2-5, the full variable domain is KAGVTQTPRYLIKTRGQQVTLSCSPISGHRSVSWYQQTPGQGLQFLFEYFSETQRNKGNFPGRFSGRQFSNSRSEMNVSTLELGDSALYLCASSLAGTSGFQETQYFGPGTRLLVL.

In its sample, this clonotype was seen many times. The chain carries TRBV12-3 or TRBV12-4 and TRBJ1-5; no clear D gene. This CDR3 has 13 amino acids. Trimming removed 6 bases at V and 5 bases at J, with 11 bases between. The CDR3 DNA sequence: TGTGCCAGCAGGGGCTCCGGGGATCAGCCCCAGCATTTT. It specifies CASRGSGDQPQHF.

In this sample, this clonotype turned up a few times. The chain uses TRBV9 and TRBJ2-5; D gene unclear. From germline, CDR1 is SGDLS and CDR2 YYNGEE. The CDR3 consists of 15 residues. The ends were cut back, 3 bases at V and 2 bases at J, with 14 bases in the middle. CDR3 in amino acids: CASSANTLGQETQYF. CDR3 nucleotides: TGTGCCAGCAGCGCTAATACCCTAGGACAAGAGACCCAGTACTTC.

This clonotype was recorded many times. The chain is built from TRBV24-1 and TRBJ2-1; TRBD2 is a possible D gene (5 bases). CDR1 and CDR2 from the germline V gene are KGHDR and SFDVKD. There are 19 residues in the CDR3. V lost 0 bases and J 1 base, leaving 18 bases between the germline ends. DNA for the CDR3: TGTGCCACCAGTGATTTGCCGGGAAGCACGCCAGATTCCTACAATGAGCAGTTCTTC. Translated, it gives CATSDLPGSTPDSYNEQFF.

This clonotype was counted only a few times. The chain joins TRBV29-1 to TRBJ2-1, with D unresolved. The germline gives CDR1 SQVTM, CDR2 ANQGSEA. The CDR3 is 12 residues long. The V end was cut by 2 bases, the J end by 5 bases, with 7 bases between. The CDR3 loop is CSVERQNNEQFF. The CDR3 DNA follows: TGCAGCGTTGAAAGGCAGAACAATGAGCAGTTCTTC.

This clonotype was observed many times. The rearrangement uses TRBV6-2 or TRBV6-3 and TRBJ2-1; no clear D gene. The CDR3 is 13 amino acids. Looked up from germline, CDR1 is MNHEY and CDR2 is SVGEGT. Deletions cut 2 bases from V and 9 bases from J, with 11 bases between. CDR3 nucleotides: TGTGCCAGCAGTTACCAAGTATCAAGTGAGCAGTTCTTC. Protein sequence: CASSYQVSSEQFF.

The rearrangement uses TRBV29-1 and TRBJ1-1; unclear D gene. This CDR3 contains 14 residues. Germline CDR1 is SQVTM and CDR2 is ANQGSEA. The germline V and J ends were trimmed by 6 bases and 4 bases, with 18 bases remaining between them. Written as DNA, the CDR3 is TGCAGCGTGGCCTTTTCCCCAGTCTCCACTGAAGCTTTCTTT. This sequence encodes CSVAFSPVSTEAFF.

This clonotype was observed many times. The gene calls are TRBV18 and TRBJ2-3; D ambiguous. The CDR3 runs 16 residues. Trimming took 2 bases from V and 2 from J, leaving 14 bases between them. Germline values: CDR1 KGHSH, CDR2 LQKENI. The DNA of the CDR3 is TGTGCCAGCTCACCAGAGTCGGGTTTTCACACAGATACGCAGTATTTT. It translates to CASSPESGFHTDTQYF.

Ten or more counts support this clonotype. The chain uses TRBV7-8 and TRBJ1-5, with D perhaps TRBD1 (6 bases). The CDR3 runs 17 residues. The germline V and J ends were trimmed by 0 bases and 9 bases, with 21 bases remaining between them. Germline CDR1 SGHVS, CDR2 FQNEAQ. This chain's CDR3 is CASSLASGATLVSPQHF. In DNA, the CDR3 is TGTGCCAGCAGCTTAGCGTCGGGGGCGACCCTGGTTTCGCCCCAGCATTTT. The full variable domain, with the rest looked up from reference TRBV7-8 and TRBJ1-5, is GAGVSQSPRYKVAKRGQDVALRCDPISGHVSLFWYQQALGQGPEFLTYFQNEAQLDKSGLPSDRFFAERPEGSVSTLKIQRTQQEDSAVYLCASSLASGATLVSPQHFGDGTRLSIL.

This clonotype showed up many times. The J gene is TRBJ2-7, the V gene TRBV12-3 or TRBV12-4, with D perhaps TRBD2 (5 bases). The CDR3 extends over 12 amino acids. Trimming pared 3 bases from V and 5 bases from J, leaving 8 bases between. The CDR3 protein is CASSFRGNEQYV. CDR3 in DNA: TGTGCCAGCAGTTTTCGAGGGAACGAGCAGTACGTC.

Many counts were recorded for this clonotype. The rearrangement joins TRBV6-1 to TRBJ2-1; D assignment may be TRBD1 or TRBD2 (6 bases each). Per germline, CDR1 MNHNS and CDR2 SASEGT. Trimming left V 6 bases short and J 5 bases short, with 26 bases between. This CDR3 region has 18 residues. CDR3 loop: CASRRGVTGRWANNEQFF. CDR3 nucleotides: TGTGCCAGCAGGAGGGGGGTCACCGGTCGATGGGCTAACAATGAGCAGTTCTTC.

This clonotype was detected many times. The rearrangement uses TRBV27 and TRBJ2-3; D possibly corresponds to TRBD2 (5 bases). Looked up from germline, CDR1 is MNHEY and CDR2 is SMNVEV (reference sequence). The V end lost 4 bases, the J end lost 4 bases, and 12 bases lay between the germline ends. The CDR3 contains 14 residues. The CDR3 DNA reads TGTGCCAGCAGTTCCCGCGGGTTCGCAGATACGCAGTATTTT. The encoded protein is CASSSRGFADTQYF.

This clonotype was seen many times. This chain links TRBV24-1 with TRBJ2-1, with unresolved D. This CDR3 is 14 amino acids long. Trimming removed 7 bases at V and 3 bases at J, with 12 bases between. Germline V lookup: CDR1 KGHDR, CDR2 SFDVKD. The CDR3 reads CATSAVDHYNEQFF. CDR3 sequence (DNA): TGTGCCACCAGCGCGGTGGATCACTACAATGAGCAGTTCTTC.

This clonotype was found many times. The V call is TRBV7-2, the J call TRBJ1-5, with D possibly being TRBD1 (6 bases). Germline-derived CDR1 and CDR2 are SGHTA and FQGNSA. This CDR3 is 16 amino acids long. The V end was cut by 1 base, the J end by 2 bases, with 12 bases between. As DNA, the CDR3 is TGTGCCAGCAGCTTAGTGGCAGGGGAGGGCAATCAGCCCCAGCATTTT. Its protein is CASSLVAGEGNQPQHF.

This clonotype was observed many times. The CDR3 sequence is CASSLVIGTSINEQFF. CDR3 DNA sequence: TGCGCCAGCAGCTTGGTCATCGGGACTAGCATCAATGAGCAGTTCTTC. This sequence joins TRBV5-1 and TRBJ2-1; 9 nucleotides line up with TRBD2. V trimming: 0 bases; J trimming: 6 bases; junction bases outside the gene matches: 7. Germline lookup yields CDR1 SGHRS and CDR2 YFSETQ. This CDR3 comprises 16 residues.

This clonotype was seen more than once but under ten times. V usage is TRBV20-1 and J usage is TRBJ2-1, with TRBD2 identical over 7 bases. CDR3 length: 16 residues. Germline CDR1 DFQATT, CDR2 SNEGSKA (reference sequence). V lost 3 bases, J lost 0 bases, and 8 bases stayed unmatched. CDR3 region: CSASDVGGSSYNEQFF. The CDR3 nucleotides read TGCAGTGCTAGCGATGTCGGGGGGAGCTCCTACAATGAGCAGTTCTTC.

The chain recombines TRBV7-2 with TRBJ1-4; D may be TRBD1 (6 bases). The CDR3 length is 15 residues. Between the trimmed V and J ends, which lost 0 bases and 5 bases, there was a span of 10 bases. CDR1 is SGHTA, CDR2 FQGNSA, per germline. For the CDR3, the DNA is TGTGCCAGCAGCTTAGCACAGGGAGGGAATGAAAAACTGTTTTTT. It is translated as CASSLAQGGNEKLFF. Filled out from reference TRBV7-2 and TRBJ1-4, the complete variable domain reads GAGVSQSPSNKVTEKGKDVELRCDPISGHTALYWYRQSLGQGLEFLIYFQGNSAPDKSGLPSDRFSAERTGGSVSTLTIQRTQQEDSAVYLCASSLAQGGNEKLFFGSGTQLSVL.

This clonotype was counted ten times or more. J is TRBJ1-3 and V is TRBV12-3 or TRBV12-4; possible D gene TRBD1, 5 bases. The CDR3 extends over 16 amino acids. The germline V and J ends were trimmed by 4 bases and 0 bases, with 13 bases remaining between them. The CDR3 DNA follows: TGTGCCAGCAGTTCCCCCAGGGACCTCTCTGGAAACACCATATATTTT. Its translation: CASSSPRDLSGNTIYF.

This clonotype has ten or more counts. Here the CDR3 reads CASSEDRAGYTF. DNA of the CDR3: TGTGCCAGCAGTGAAGACAGGGCTGGCTACACCTTC. The chain couples TRBV12-3 or TRBV12-4 to TRBJ1-2, with TRBD1 matching over 7 bases. V lost 5 bases and J lost 7; bases outside the gene matches: 4. There are 12 residues in the CDR3.

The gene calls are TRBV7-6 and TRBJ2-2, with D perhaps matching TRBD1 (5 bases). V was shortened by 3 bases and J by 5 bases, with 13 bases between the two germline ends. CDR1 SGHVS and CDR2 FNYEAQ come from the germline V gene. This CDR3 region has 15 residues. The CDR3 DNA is TGTGCCAGCAGCTTGGGGCTGGGCACGACCGGGGAGCTGTTTTTT. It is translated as CASSLGLGTTGELFF. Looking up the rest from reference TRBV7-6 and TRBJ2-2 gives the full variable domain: GAGVSQSPRYKVTKRGQDVALRCDPISGHVSLYWYRQALGQGPEFLTYFNYEAQQDKSGLPNDRFSAERPEGSISTLTIQRTEQRDSAMYRCASSLGLGTTGELFFGEGSRLTVL.

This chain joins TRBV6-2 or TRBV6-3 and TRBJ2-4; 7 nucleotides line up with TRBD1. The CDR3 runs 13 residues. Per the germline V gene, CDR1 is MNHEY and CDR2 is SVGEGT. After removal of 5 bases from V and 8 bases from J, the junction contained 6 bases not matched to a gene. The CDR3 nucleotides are TGTGCCAGCAGTGGGACAGCGAGTCACATTCAGTACTTC. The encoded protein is CASSGTASHIQYF.

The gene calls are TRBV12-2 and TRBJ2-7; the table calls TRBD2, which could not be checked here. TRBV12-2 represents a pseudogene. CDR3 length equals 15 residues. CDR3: CASRLVRDWIYEQYV. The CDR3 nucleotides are TGTGCAAGTCGCCTAGTTCGGGACTGGATCTACGAGCAGTACGTC.